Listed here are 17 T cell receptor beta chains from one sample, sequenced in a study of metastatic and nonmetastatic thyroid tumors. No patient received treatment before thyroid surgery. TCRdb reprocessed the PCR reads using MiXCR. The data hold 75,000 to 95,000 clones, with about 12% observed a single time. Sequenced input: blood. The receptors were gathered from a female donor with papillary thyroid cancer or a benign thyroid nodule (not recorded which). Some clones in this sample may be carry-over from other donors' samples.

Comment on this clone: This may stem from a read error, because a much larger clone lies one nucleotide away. The chain's CDR3 is CASSLGPGGTGELFF. For the CDR3, the DNA is TGTGCCAGCAGCTTGGGGCCGGGAGGCACCGGGGAGCTGTTTTTT. V gene TRBV7-6 combines with J gene TRBJ2-2, with 7 positions matching TRBD2. The V segment lost 3 bases and the J segment 4 bases; nucleotides outside the gene matches: 5. The germline gives CDR1 SGHVS, CDR2 FNYEAQ. This CDR3 has 15 residues.

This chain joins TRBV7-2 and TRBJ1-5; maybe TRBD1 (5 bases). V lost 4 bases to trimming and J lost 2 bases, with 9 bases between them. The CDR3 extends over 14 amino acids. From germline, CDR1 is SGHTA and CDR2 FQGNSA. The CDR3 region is CASSSLGGNQPQHF. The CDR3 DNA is TGTGCCAGCAGCTCTCTAGGGGGCAATCAGCCCCAGCATTTT.

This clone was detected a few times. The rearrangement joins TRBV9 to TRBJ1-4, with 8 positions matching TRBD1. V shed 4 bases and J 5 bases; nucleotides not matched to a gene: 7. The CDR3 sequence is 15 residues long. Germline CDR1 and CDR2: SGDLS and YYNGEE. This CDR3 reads CASSWGQEANEKLFF. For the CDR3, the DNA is TGTGCCAGCAGCTGGGGACAGGAGGCGAATGAAAAACTGTTTTTT.

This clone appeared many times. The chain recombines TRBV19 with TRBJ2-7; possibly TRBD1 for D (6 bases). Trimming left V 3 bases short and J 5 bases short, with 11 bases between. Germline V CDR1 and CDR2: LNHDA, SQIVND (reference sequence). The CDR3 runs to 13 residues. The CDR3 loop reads CASSMGSGDEQYF. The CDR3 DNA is TGTGCCAGTAGTATGGGTTCAGGGGACGAGCAGTACTTC.

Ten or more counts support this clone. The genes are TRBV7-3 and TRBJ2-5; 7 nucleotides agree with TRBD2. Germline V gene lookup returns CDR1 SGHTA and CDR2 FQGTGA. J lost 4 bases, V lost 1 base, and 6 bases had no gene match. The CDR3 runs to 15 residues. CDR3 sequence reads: CASSLSAGEGETQYF. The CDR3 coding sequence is TGTGCCAGCAGCTTAAGCGCGGGAGAGGGAGAGACCCAGTACTTC.

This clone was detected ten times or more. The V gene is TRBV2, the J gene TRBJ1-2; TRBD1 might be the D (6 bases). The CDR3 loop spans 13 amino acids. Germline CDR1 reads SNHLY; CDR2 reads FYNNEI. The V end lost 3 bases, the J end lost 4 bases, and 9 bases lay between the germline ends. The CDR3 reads CASSEGAGYGYTF. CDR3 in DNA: TGTGCCAGCAGTGAGGGGGCGGGCTATGGCTACACCTTC.

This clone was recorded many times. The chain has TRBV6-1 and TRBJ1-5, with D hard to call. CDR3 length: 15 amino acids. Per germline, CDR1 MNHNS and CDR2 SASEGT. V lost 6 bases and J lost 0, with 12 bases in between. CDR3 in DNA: TGTGCCAGCAGGGCACTGACGGATAGCAATCAGCCCCAGCATTTT. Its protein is CASRALTDSNQPQHF.

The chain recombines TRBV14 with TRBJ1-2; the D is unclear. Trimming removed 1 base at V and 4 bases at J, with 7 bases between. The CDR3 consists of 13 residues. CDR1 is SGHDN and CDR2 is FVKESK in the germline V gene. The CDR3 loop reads CASSQGQSYGYTF. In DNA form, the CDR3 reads TGTGCCAGCAGCCAAGGGCAGAGCTATGGCTACACCTTC.

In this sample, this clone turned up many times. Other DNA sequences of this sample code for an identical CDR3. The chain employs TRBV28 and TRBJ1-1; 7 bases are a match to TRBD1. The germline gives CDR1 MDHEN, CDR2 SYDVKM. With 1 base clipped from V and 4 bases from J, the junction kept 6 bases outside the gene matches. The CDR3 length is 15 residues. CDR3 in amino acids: CASSLSVTGTTEAFF. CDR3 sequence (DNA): TGTGCCAGCAGTTTATCCGTGACAGGGACCACTGAAGCTTTCTTT.

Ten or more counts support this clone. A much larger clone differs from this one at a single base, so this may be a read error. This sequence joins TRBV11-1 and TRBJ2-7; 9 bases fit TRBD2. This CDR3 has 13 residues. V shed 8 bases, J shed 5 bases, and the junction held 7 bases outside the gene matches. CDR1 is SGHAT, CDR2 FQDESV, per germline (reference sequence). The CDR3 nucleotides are TGTGCCAGCGGCCCGCGGGGGGGTGACGAGCAGTACTTC. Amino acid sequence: CASGPRGGDEQYF.

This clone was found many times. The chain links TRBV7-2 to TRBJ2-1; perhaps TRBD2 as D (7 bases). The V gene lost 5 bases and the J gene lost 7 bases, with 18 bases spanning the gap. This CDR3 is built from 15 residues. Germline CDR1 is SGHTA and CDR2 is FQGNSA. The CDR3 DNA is TGTGCCAGCAGCCTCGACCGGGGGGCGTGGAATGAGCAGTTCTTC. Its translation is CASSLDRGAWNEQFF.

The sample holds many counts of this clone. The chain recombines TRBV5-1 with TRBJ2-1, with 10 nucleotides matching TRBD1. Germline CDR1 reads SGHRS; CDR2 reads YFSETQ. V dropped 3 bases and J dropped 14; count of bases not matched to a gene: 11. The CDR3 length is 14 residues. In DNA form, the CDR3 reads TGCGCCAGCAGCTCTCGGACGGACAGGGGGGAAAAGTTCTTC. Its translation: CASSSRTDRGEKFF.

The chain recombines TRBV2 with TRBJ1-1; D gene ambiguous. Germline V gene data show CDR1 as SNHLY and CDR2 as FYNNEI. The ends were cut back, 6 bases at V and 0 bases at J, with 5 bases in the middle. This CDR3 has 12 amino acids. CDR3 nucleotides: TGTGCCAGCAGCGTATTGAACACTGAAGCTTTCTTT. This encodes CASSVLNTEAFF.

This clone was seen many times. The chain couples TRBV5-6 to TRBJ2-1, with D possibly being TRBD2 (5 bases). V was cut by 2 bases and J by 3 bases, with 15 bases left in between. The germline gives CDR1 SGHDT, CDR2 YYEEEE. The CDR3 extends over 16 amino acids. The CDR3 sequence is CASSFTGLTHYNEQFF. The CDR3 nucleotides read TGTGCCAGCAGCTTTACGGGGTTGACGCACTACAATGAGCAGTTCTTC.

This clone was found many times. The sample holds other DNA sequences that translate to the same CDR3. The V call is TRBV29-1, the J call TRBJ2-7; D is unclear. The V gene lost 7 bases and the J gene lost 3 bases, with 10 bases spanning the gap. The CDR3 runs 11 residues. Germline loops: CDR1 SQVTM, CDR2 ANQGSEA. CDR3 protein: CSALWNYEQYF. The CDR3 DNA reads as TGCAGCGCCCTCTGGAACTACGAGCAGTACTTC.

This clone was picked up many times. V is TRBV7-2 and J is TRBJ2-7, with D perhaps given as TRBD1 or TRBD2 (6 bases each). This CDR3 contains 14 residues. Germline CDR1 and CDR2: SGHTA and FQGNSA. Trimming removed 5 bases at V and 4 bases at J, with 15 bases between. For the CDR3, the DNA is TGTGCCAGCAGCATCGACCGGGGGCTGTACGAGCAGTACTTC. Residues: CASSIDRGLYEQYF.

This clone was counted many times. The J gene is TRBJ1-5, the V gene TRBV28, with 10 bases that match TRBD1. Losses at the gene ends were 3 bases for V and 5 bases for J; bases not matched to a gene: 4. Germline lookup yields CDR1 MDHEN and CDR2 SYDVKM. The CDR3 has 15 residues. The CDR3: CASSFIGTGDQPQHF. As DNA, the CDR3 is TGTGCCAGCAGTTTTATTGGGACAGGGGATCAGCCCCAGCATTTT.